The clone carrying this T cell receptor beta chain was observed at least ten times. The sample belongs to a study of glioma-infiltrating T cells. Study context: Before surgery, glioma patients received dexamethasone for at most six days. About a million peripheral T cells were targeted at roughly 4.5- to 10-fold coverage.

Amplification of TCR alpha and beta CDR3 regions from RNA used iRepertoire nested multiplex PCR. TCRdb used MiXCR to reprocess the multiplex PCR reads, holding one entry per CDR3 protein. Of around 350,000 distinct CDR3 sequences in the sample, approximately 42% were seen once. The TCR comes from a human donor with low-grade glioma or glioblastoma, undergoing nonglioma brain surgery, or in good health (not recorded which). The sequenced sample was glioma tissue, nonneoplastic brain tissue, or PBMCs (not recorded which).

The CDR3 protein is CSAPWGQSNQPQHF. In nucleotides, the CDR3 is TGCAGTGCCCCCTGGGGACAGTCCAATCAGCCCCAGCATTTT. The V call is TRBV20-1, the J call TRBJ1-5; 7 bases map to TRBD1. Germline lookup yields CDR1 DFQATT and CDR2 SNEGSKA (reference sequence). The CDR3 loop spans 14 amino acids. J gave up 3 bases and V 6 bases, and 8 bases lay outside the gene matches.